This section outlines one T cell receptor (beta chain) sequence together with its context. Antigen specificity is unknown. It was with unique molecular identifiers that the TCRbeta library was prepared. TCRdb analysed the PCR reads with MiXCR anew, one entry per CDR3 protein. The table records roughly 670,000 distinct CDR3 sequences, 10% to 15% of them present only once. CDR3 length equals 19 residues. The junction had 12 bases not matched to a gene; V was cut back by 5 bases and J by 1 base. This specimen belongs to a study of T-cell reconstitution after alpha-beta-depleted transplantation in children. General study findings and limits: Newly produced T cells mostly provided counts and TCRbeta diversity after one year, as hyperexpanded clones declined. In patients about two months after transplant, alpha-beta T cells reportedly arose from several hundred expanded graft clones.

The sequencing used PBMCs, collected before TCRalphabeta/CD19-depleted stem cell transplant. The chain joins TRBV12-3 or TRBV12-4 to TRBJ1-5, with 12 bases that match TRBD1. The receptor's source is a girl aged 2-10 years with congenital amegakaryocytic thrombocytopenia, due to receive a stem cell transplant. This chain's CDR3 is CASSPLPGQGAGSNQPQHF. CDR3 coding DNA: TGTGCCAGCAGTCCGTTACCGGGACAGGGGGCAGGAAGCAATCAGCCCCAGCATTTT.